This T cell receptor (beta chain) emerged from a study of early T cells in non-severe SARS-CoV-2 infection (dated by TCRdb to the early 2020s). In terms of the full investigation: TCR sequencing used bulk RNA from unsorted whole blood, so alpha and beta chains could not be paired. Broad study findings and their caveats: Matching against VDJdb was skewed toward anti-spike CD8 responses, likely underestimated virus-specific expansions, and missed private and CD4 specificities.

Compared with germline, V lacks 3 bases and J lacks 14 bases; bases without a gene match: 13. The CDR3 runs 15 amino acids, cysteine and phenylalanine included. Kept here is only the CDR3 DNA, which spans 45 bases and is read in frame from base 1. In this sample, this clonotype turned up many times. What antigen it recognizes has not been identified. No base-level quality is on record; no much larger clone is a single base apart. The study was a case-control design nested within a healthcare worker cohort in London, UK, with weekly nasopharyngeal swab PCR tests and blood sampling. Between 23 and 31 March 2020, the week of the UK lockdown, healthcare workers were enrolled and then followed up weekly for as long as 16 weeks. Library construction relied on 5' RACE. TCRdb lists the instrument as NextSeq 500. To correct for sequencing error and PCR bias, the TCR library protocol tagged individual cDNA molecules with unique molecular identifiers. Sequencing covered both TCR alpha and beta chains, and within each sample the abundances of alpha and beta sequences were tightly co-correlated. The authors' analysis ran thus. Decombinator V4 was used to perform V gene, J gene and CDR3 annotation of TCR sequences. Expanded TCRs were defined as changing significantly between any two time points under a Poisson model with p below 0.0001. TCR abundances were normalised to the total number of TCRs sequenced in each sample and reported as counts per million. MAIT TCRs were defined by TRAV1-2 paired with TRAJ12, TRAJ20 or TRAJ33, and iNKT TCRs by TRAV10 paired with TRAJ18. VDJdb, accessed 1 November 2021, was searched for CMV, EBV and SARS-CoV-2 annotated TCRs, excluding TCRs annotated for multiple antigens. TCRdb passed the public sequencing reads through fastp at Q25 and MiXCR, retaining productive beta sequences. Identical CDR3 protein sequences are pooled into one entry, listed with their most common genes and DNA. Here the V and J calls rest on TCRdb's processing, not on the authors' analysis. In this sample the table shows about 97,000 distinct CDR3 sequences, approximately 10% of which occur a single time. The ten biggest clones cover roughly 4.5% of the sample.

The specimen comprised whole blood, sampled at baseline. Recombination linked TRBV12-3 or TRBV12-4 to TRBJ1-1, with 12 junctional bases fitting TRBD1. The origin of this receptor is an adult who was a healthcare worker with PCR-confirmed SARS-CoV-2 infection or an uninfected control (not recorded which). In nucleotides, the sequence is TGTGCCAGCAGTTTGCAGACCGGGACAGGGGGCTCGGCGTTCTTT. This codes for CASSLQTGTGGSAFF.